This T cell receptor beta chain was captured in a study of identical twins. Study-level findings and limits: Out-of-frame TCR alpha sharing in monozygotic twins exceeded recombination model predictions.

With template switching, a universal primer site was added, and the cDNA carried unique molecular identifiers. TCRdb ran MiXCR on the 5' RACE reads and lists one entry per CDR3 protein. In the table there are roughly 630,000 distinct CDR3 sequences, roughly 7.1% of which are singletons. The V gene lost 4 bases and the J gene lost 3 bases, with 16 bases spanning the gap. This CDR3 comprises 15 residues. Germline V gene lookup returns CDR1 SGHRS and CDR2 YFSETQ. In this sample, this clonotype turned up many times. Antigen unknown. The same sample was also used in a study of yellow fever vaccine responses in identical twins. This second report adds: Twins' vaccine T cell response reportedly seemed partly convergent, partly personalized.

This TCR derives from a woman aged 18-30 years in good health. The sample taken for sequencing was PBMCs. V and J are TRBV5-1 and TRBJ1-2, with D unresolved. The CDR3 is CASSIRTVGDYGYTF. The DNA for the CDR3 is TGCGCCAGCAGCATAAGGACGGTCGGGGACTATGGCTACACCTTC.